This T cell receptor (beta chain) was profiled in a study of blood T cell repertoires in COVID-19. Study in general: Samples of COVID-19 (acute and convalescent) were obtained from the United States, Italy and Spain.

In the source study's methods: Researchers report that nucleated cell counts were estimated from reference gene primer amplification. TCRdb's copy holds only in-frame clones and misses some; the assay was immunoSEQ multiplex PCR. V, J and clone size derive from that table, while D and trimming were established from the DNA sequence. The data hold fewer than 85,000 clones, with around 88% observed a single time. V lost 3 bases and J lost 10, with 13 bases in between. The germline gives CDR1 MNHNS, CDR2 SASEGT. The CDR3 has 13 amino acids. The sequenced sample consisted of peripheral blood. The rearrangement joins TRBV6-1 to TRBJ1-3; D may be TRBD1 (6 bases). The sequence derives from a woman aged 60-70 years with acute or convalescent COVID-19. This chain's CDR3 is CASSEVQGDTIYF. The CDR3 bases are TGTGCCAGCAGTGAGGTACAGGGAGATACCATATATTTT.